These T cell receptor beta chains were read from a single sample in a study of blood T cell repertoires in COVID-19. Libraries were prepared by immunoSEQ multiplex PCR; TCRdb keeps only in-frame clonotypes and omits some of them. The top ten clones hold over 1.1% of a sample with tens of thousands of clones, 65% to 90% of them seen once. The sequenced sample consisted of peripheral blood. The receptors here all came from a woman aged 55-70 years with acute or convalescent COVID-19. CDR3s include the opening cysteine and the closing phenylalanine or tryptophan. D genes are given only for firm matches. The size field is filled for only some rows; it gives once, few, many or a size class.

d_call	cdr3_length	clone_size	v_call	j_call	cdr3_aa	cdr3_nt
-	15	-	TRBV28	TRBJ2-7	CASSPSAGLSYEQYF	TGTGCCAGCAGTCCTTCCGCGGGGCTCTCCTACGAGCAGTACTTC
-	15	-	TRBV2	TRBJ1-5	CASIGDRDSNQPQHF	TGTGCCAGTATTGGCGACAGAGATAGCAATCAGCCCCAGCATTTT
TRBD1	17	-	TRBV5-4	TRBJ1-2	CASSLGYGDRSNYGYTF	TGTGCCAGCAGCTTGGGCTATGGGGACAGATCTAACTATGGCTACACCTTC
-	13	-	TRBV7-3	TRBJ1-1	CASSLHRNTEAFF	TGTGCCAGCAGCCTACACAGGAACACTGAAGCTTTCTTT
TRBD2	16	once	TRBV3-1/TRBV3-2	TRBJ2-3	CASSRFLTSGENTQYF	TGTGCCAGCAGCCGCTTCTTGACTAGCGGGGAAAATACGCAGTATTTT
TRBD2	20	-	TRBV7-3	TRBJ2-1	CASSLLSLASGKGIYNEQFF	TGTGCCAGCAGCTTATTGTCCTTGGCTAGCGGGAAGGGGATCTACAATGAGCAGTTCTTC
-	17	-	TRBV4-1	TRBJ2-3	CASSQDSGGVGADTQYF	TGCGCCAGCAGCCAAGATAGTGGAGGGGTCGGCGCAGATACGCAGTATTTT
TRBD1	17	-	TRBV19	TRBJ2-7	CASRAGTGDTRGYEQYF	TGTGCCAGTAGAGCCGGGACAGGAGACACCAGAGGCTACGAGCAGTACTTC
-	15	-	TRBV23-1	TRBJ2-7	CASSRYRDGNYEQYF	TGCGCCAGCAGTCGCTACAGGGATGGGAACTACGAGCAGTACTTC
-	15	-	TRBV28	TRBJ1-1	CASSSPIQGNTEAFF	TGTGCCAGCAGTTCTCCAATACAGGGGAACACTGAAGCTTTCTTT
-	16	-	TRBV18	TRBJ2-1	CASSGWVASSYNEQFF	TGTGCCAGCTCGGGCTGGGTAGCGAGCTCCTACAATGAGCAGTTCTTC
-	18	few	TRBV5-1	TRBJ1-6	CASSRTDRKNSYNSPLHF	TGCGCCAGCAGCAGGACGGACAGAAAAAACTCCTATAATTCACCCCTCCACTTT
TRBD2	15	-	TRBV5-1	TRBJ2-1	CASSVGGAIYNEQFF	TGCGCCAGCAGCGTCGGGGGGGCCATTTACAATGAGCAGTTCTTC
-	18	once	TRBV28	TRBJ2-3	CASSLLGGLKYGGDTQYF	TGTGCCAGCAGTTTACTTGGGGGCCTTAAATATGGAGGTGATACGCAGTATTTT
TRBD1	16	once	TRBV28	TRBJ2-1	CASSGQGKSSYNEQFF	TGTGCCAGCAGTGGACAGGGGAAGAGCTCCTACAATGAGCAGTTCTTC
-	13	-	TRBV28	TRBJ1-2	CASSLQGGYGYTF	TGTGCCAGCAGTTTACAGGGAGGCTATGGCTACACCTTC
-	16	-	TRBV23-1	TRBJ1-1	CASSPRLQAFNTEAFF	TGCGCCAGCAGTCCTCGACTCCAAGCCTTTAACACTGAAGCTTTCTTT
TRBD1	14	-	TRBV18	TRBJ1-1	CASRTQGARTEAFF	TGTGCCAGCCGAACCCAGGGGGCCCGGACTGAAGCTTTCTTT
TRBD2	15	-	TRBV5-1	TRBJ2-5	CASSRAGGLEETQYF	TGCGCCAGCAGCCGAGCGGGGGGGCTGGAAGAGACCCAGTACTTC
TRBD2	15	-	TRBV10-2	TRBJ2-1	CASSEAGLAPNEQFF	TGCGCCAGCAGTGAGGCGGGACTAGCGCCAAATGAGCAGTTCTTC
TRBD1	14	-	TRBV19	TRBJ2-4	CASSMPGQGHIQYF	TGTGCCAGTAGTATGCCGGGACAGGGACACATTCAGTACTTC
TRBD1	17	-	TRBV10-3	TRBJ1-4	CAISGQERGRTNEKLFF	TGTGCCATCAGTGGACAGGAGAGGGGGCGAACTAATGAAAAACTGTTTTTT
-	14	-	TRBV5-1	TRBJ2-4	CASSLGASRDIQYF	TGCGCCAGCAGCTTGGGAGCCTCGAGGGACATTCAGTACTTC
-	14	-	TRBV3-1/TRBV3-2	TRBJ1-2	CASSQGGSGSGYTF	TGTGCCAGCAGCCAAGGTGGGAGCGGAAGTGGCTACACCTTC
TRBD1	14	-	TRBV7-9	TRBJ1-2	CASSLRDREYGYTF	TGTGCCAGCAGCTTACGGGACAGGGAGTATGGCTACACCTTC
-	11	-	TRBV30	TRBJ2-7	CASNTGLWQYF	TGTGCTTCCAACACCGGACTGTGGCAGTACTTC
-	16	few	TRBV18	TRBJ1-1	CASSPPQGRGGTEAFF	TGTGCCAGCTCACCACCACAGGGCCGAGGGGGCACTGAAGCTTTCTTT
-	13	-	TRBV19	TRBJ1-5	CASSFDRDQPQHF	TGTGCCAGTAGTTTCGACAGAGATCAGCCCCAGCATTTT
-	13	-	TRBV3-1/TRBV3-2	TRBJ1-2	CASSQEGAYGYTF	TGTGCCAGCAGCCAGGAGGGAGCCTATGGCTACACCTTC
-	16	-	TRBV18	TRBJ2-1	CASSPGSQGAYNEQFF	TGTGCCAGCTCACCCGGGAGCCAAGGGGCCTACAATGAGCAGTTCTTC
-	15	-	TRBV6-6	TRBJ2-5	CASSFGTVPQETQYF	TGTGCCAGCAGTTTCGGAACAGTCCCCCAAGAGACCCAGTACTTC
-	19	few	TRBV20-1	TRBJ1-4	CSASSNPLLRGSGREKLFF	TGCAGTGCTAGTAGTAACCCACTACTCAGGGGATCGGGACGTGAAAAACTGTTTTTT
TRBD1	15	-	TRBV28	TRBJ2-1	CASSLGTVSYNEQFF	TGTGCCAGCAGTTTAGGGACAGTCTCCTACAATGAGCAGTTCTTC
-	17	-	TRBV7-9	TRBJ1-2	CASSPPGNLVAVYGYTF	TGTGCCAGCAGCCCACCCGGGAATTTAGTGGCCGTCTATGGCTACACCTTC
-	13	-	TRBV29-1	TRBJ1-4	CSASGAINEKLFF	TGCAGCGCCTCAGGGGCGATTAATGAAAAACTGTTTTTT
TRBD1	16	-	TRBV19	TRBJ2-1	CASSISIRGLYNEQFF	TGTGCCAGTAGTATATCTATCAGGGGGCTCTACAATGAGCAGTTCTTC
-	17	-	TRBV5-6	TRBJ2-6	CASNPWADLSGANVLTF	TGTGCCAGCAACCCCTGGGCTGACCTCTCTGGGGCCAACGTCCTGACTTTC
-	15	-	TRBV14	TRBJ1-6	CASSQLVQGRSPLHF	TGTGCCAGCAGCCAATTGGTGCAGGGGCGGTCACCCCTCCACTTT
-	14	-	TRBV15	TRBJ1-1	CATSRGGQPLKAFF	TGTGCCACCAGCAGAGGGGGGCAGCCGCTCAAAGCTTTCTTT
-	13	-	TRBV12-3/TRBV12-4	TRBJ2-5	CASRTGFQETQYF	TGTGCCAGCAGAACAGGGTTTCAAGAGACCCAGTACTTC
TRBD1	16	-	TRBV2	TRBJ2-5	CASSDLGDRGDGTQYF	TGTGCCAGCAGTGACCTCGGGGACAGGGGGGATGGGACCCAGTACTTC
TRBD1	15	few	TRBV5-1	TRBJ2-7	CASSLAGTGMYEQYF	TGCGCCAGCAGCTTGGCCGGGACAGGGATGTACGAGCAGTACTTC
-	13	-	TRBV6-4	TRBJ1-2	CASSPGGFYGYTF	TGTGCCAGCAGCCCGGGGGGTTTCTATGGCTACACCTTC
-	14	-	TRBV19	TRBJ1-5	CASSADSSNQPQHF	TGTGCCAGTAGTGCCGACAGTAGCAATCAGCCCCAGCATTTT
-	13	few	TRBV5-1	TRBJ2-2	CASSAAGVRELFF	TGCGCCAGCAGCGCGGCCGGCGTGAGGGAGCTGTTTTTT
-	14	once	TRBV7-3	TRBJ1-6	CASSLGGENSPLHF	TGTGCCAGCAGCTTAGGTGGAGAAAATTCACCCCTCCACTTT
-	13	few	TRBV5-1	TRBJ1-1	CASSLDGMGRRVF	TGCGCCAGCAGCTTGGATGGTATGGGGCGCCGGGTCTTT
-	12	-	TRBV3-1/TRBV3-2	TRBJ2-7	CASSQLAYEQYF	TGTGCCAGCAGCCAACTAGCTTACGAGCAGTACTTC
-	12	-	TRBV7-9	TRBJ2-7	CASSLGMEQKYF	TGTGCCAGCAGCTTAGGGATGGAGCAGAAGTACTTC
-	11	-	TRBV29-1	TRBJ1-2	CSVGGQDGYTF	TGCAGCGTGGGAGGACAAGACGGCTACACCTTC